A selection of T cell receptor beta chains follows, all from one sample in a study of cytomegalovirus exposure and HLA in healthy donors. The table came from immunoSEQ multiplex PCR; TCRdb's copy has only in-frame clones and leaves some out. The table lists tens of thousands of clones, roughly 77% of them singletons, with roughly 6.4% in the top ten. Sequences were obtained from PBMCs. Receptors were obtained from a man aged 25-45 years in good health and CMV-seropositive. The CDR3 runs from the conserved cysteine through the conserved F or W. The order of the fields is V gene, J gene, clone size, D gene, CDR3 protein, CDR3 DNA. The D gene is left open where the match is weak. Size is omitted from some rows. Given values are once, few, many or a class for expanded clones.

TRBV11-2,TRBJ1-2,-,-,CASSLGRDVFHTF,TGTGCCAGCAGCTTAGGCAGGGATGTATTCCACACCTTC
TRBV7-9,TRBJ2-5,-,-,CASSLEGFFGTQYF,TGTGCCAGCAGCTTAGAGGGGTTTTTTGGGACCCAGTACTTC
TRBV28,TRBJ1-1,-,TRBD1,CAITSGTGVLEAFF,TGTGCCATTACCTCCGGGACAGGGGTGCTTGAAGCTTTCTTT
TRBV29-1,TRBJ1-1,-,-,CSPGGGARAFF,TGCAGCCCTGGTGGGGGGGCTAGAGCTTTCTTT
TRBV5-5,TRBJ2-6,-,-,CASSSIGAGANVLTF,TGTGCCAGCAGCTCGATCGGGGCTGGGGCCAACGTCCTGACTTTC
TRBV10-3,TRBJ2-7,few,-,CAISSGVSYEQYF,TGTGCCATCAGTTCAGGGGTCTCCTACGAGCAGTACTTC
TRBV2,TRBJ2-1,-,TRBD2,CASRLAADNEQFF,TGTGCCAGCAGACTAGCGGCCGACAATGAGCAGTTCTTC
TRBV5-1,TRBJ2-1,-,TRBD1,CASSSEGDRGGNEQFF,TGCGCCAGCAGCTCAGAGGGGGACAGGGGTGGAAATGAGCAGTTCTTC
TRBV5-4,TRBJ1-1,-,-,CASSLAAGNTEAFF,TGTGCCAGCAGCTTGGCCGCGGGGAACACTGAAGCTTTCTTT
TRBV19,TRBJ1-4,-,TRBD1,CASRPTGENGEKLFF,TGTGCCAGCCGGCCCACAGGGGAAAACGGTGAAAAACTGTTTTTT
TRBV11-2,TRBJ2-5,few,TRBD1,CASNRDRGEKTQYF,TGTGCCAGCAACCGGGACAGGGGGGAAAAGACCCAGTACTTC
TRBV5-1,TRBJ2-7,-,-,CASSIPLDIHEQYF,TGCGCCAGCAGCATACCCCTCGACATCCACGAGCAGTACTTC
TRBV6-4,TRBJ2-1,few,TRBD2,CASSDSSGGNEQFF,TGTGCCAGCAGTGACTCTAGCGGGGGAAATGAGCAGTTCTTC
TRBV27,TRBJ1-1,-,-,CASSPPRGNTEAFF,TGTGCCAGCAGTCCCCCCAGGGGGAACACTGAAGCTTTCTTT
TRBV6-6,TRBJ2-5,-,-,CASTHRDQETQYF,TGTGCCAGCACCCACAGGGACCAAGAGACCCAGTACTTC
TRBV18,TRBJ1-1,-,-,CASSQQGNTEAFF,TGTGCCAGCTCACAACAGGGGAACACTGAAGCTTTCTTT
TRBV5-1,TRBJ2-1,-,TRBD2,CASSPGGTSNKRGQFF,TGCGCCAGCAGCCCCGGGGGGACTAGCAATAAGAGAGGGCAGTTCTTC
TRBV7-2,TRBJ2-1,-,-,CASSPDSSPAYNEQFF,TGTGCCAGCAGCCCGGACTCCTCCCCGGCTTACAATGAGCAGTTCTTC
TRBV7-2,TRBJ1-2,-,-,CASSLIQGLDRNGYTF,TGTGCCAGCAGCTTAATTCAGGGGCTCGATCGGAATGGCTACACCTTC
TRBV5-1,TRBJ2-5,few,-,CASRPTTTVQETQYF,TGCGCCAGCAGACCTACTACGACAGTCCAAGAGACCCAGTACTTC
TRBV28,TRBJ1-6,-,TRBD1,CASSWTGGNNSPLHF,TGTGCCAGCAGTTGGACAGGGGGTAATAATTCACCCCTCCACTTT
TRBV2,TRBJ1-2,few,-,CASSDPFPGAINYGYTF,TGTGCCAGCAGTGATCCCTTTCCAGGGGCCATTAACTATGGCTACACCTTC
TRBV6-6,TRBJ2-2,-,TRBD2,CVVGGARTGELFF,TGTGTAGTCGGGGGGGCCCGTACCGGGGAGCTGTTTTTT
TRBV7-9,TRBJ1-1,-,-,CASSLSGGAFF,TGTGCCAGCAGCTTATCGGGGGGAGCTTTCTTT
TRBV4-3,TRBJ1-5,-,TRBD1,CASSQVARDSQPQHF,TGCGCCAGCAGCCAAGTAGCCAGGGACAGTCAGCCCCAGCATTTT
TRBV6-5,TRBJ2-1,-,TRBD2,CASSYRRGGLHEQFF,TGTGCCAGCAGTTACAGGCGGGGGGGCCTACATGAGCAGTTCTTC
TRBV7-9,TRBJ2-3,once,-,CASSLLDPTDTQYF,TGTGCCAGCAGCTTACTAGATCCCACAGATACGCAGTATTTT
TRBV19,TRBJ2-4,-,-,CASSIGHAGLKNIQYF,TGTGCCAGTAGTATAGGTCATGCGGGGCTGAAAAACATTCAGTACTTC
TRBV18,TRBJ2-2,-,-,CASSPGTSNLGTNTGELFF,TGTGCCAGCTCACCAGGGACATCGAATCTCGGAACGAACACCGGGGAGCTGTTTTTT
TRBV11-2,TRBJ1-6,-,-,CASRSQGRRSPLHF,TGTGCCAGCAGGTCACAGGGAAGGCGATCACCCCTCCACTTT
TRBV12-5,TRBJ2-5,-,TRBD2,CASGSGRSGGSETQYF,TGTGCTAGTGGCTCGGGTAGATCGGGGGGGTCAGAGACCCAGTACTTC
TRBV6-5,TRBJ1-5,few,-,CASSTGRSQPQHF,TGTGCCAGCAGCACAGGGCGGAGTCAGCCCCAGCATTTT
TRBV9,TRBJ2-5,-,TRBD2,CASSVTSAQETQYF,TGTGCCAGCAGCGTGACTAGCGCCCAAGAGACCCAGTACTTC
TRBV6-1,TRBJ2-7,-,-,CASSAVVQGRYEQYF,TGTGCCAGCAGTGCGGTCGTACAGGGACGGTACGAGCAGTACTTC
TRBV18,TRBJ1-4,-,-,CASTPSTPYGGEKLFF,TGTGCCAGCACACCCTCGACGCCCTACGGAGGGGAAAAACTGTTTTTT
TRBV19,TRBJ1-1,-,TRBD1,CASSPDQGENTEAFF,TGTGCCAGTAGTCCGGACCAGGGGGAAAACACTGAAGCTTTCTTT
TRBV7-8,TRBJ2-3,-,TRBD1,CASSLARGQGDTQYF,TGTGCCAGCAGCTTAGCGAGGGGGCAAGGGGATACGCAGTATTTT
TRBV7-6,TRBJ2-2,-,-,CASSLVAGPGELFF,TGTGCCAGCAGCTTAGTGGCGGGACCCGGGGAGCTGTTTTTT
TRBV5-6,TRBJ2-1,-,TRBD2,CASSQPGLARGGSYNEQFF,TGTGCCAGCAGCCAGCCGGGACTAGCGCGGGGGGGCTCCTACAATGAGCAGTTCTTC
TRBV7-9,TRBJ2-2,few,-,CASSGRNRVGHSGELFF,TGTGCCAGCAGCGGAAGAAACAGGGTCGGTCATTCCGGGGAGCTGTTTTTT
TRBV30,TRBJ2-5,once,TRBD2,CAWRGLAGGEQYF,TGTGCCTGGAGGGGACTAGCGGGGGGGGAGCAGTACTTC
TRBV2,TRBJ1-2,-,-,CARARKGVNYGYTF,TGTGCCAGGGCGAGGAAAGGGGTGAACTATGGCTACACCTTC
TRBV18,TRBJ1-1,-,-,CASSPLGGDTEAFF,TGTGCCAGCTCACCACTAGGCGGGGACACTGAAGCTTTCTTT
TRBV4-3,TRBJ1-5,few,-,CASSRQVVDQPQHF,TGCGCCAGCAGCCGTCAGGTCGTGGATCAGCCCCAGCATTTT
TRBV28,TRBJ1-6,-,TRBD1,CASSLRQGVRRSPLHF,TGTGCCAGCAGTTTGAGACAGGGGGTCCGGCGGTCACCCCTCCACTTT
TRBV6-7,TRBJ2-2,few,-,CASRTKRRGTGELFF,TGTGCCAGCCGTACGAAGCGCAGGGGAACCGGGGAGCTGTTTTTT
TRBV28,TRBJ2-2,-,TRBD1,CASSIITGTGRTGELFF,TGTGCCAGCAGCATCATCACCGGGACAGGGCGCACCGGGGAGCTGTTTTTT
TRBV7-9,TRBJ2-1,-,-,CASSLSYASSYNEQFF,TGTGCCAGCAGCTTATCCTACGCGAGCTCCTACAATGAGCAGTTCTTC
TRBV27,TRBJ2-7,-,-,CASRPTYSYEQYF,TGTGCCAGCAGACCTACCTACTCCTACGAGCAGTACTTC
TRBV6-1,TRBJ2-5,-,-,CASSESRMQETQYF,TGTGCCAGCAGTGAATCGCGCATGCAAGAGACCCAGTACTTC
TRBV6-1,TRBJ1-6,-,-,CASSDLSNSPLHF,TGTGCCAGCAGTGATCTGTCGAATTCACCCCTCCACTTT
TRBV27,TRBJ1-1,once,-,CASSFWGVGDGYTEAFF,TGTGCCAGCAGTTTTTGGGGGGTGGGGGACGGGTACACTGAAGCTTTCTTT
TRBV4-1,TRBJ2-3,-,-,CASSPTAIRGRGTQYF,TGCGCCAGCAGCCCCACCGCGATCAGGGGTAGGGGTACGCAGTATTTT
TRBV5-1,TRBJ2-5,once,TRBD1,CASSLGSGQQETQYF,TGCGCCAGCAGCTTGGGGTCGGGACAGCAAGAGACCCAGTACTTC
TRBV27,TRBJ2-7,-,-,CASSLLSSYEQYF,TGTGCCAGCAGTCTCCTCAGCTCCTACGAGCAGTACTTC
TRBV30,TRBJ1-5,-,-,CAWSASDRLDQPQHF,TGTGCCTGGAGTGCCTCCGACAGGTTGGATCAGCCCCAGCATTTT
TRBV6-1,TRBJ1-2,-,-,CASSEMPGRNNYGYTF,TGTGCCAGCAGTGAAATGCCTGGCAGGAATAACTATGGCTACACCTTC
TRBV5-6,TRBJ2-5,-,-,CASSLQGRETQYF,TGTGCCAGCAGCTTACAGGGGAGGGAGACCCAGTACTTC
TRBV7-2,TRBJ1-1,-,-,CASSLWGDMSTEAFF,TGTGCCAGCAGCTTATGGGGCGACATGAGCACTGAAGCTTTCTTT
TRBV6-5,TRBJ2-2,-,-,CATHARSYTGELFF,TGTGCCACCCATGCGCGGAGCTACACCGGGGAGCTGTTTTTT